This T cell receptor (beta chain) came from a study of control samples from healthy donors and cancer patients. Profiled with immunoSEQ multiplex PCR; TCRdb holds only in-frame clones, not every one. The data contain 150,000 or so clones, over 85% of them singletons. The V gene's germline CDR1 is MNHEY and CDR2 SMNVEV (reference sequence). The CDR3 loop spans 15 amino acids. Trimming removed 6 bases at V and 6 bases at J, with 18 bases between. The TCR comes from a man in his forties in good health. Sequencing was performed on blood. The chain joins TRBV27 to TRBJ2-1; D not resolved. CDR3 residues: CASRPLGSMANEQFF. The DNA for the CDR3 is TGTGCCAGCAGGCCCCTTGGCAGTATGGCCAATGAGCAGTTCTTC.